The T cell receptor (beta chain) described here comes from a study of CD8 T cells in ankylosing spondylitis. Germline loops: CDR1 SGHTA, CDR2 FQGNSA. The CDR3 totals 12 residues. V lost 6 bases, J lost 8 bases, and 11 bases lay in between. This clonotype was found many times. Antigen unknown. Study-wide points: With a CD8+ phenotype, disease-linked clones were relatively rare in peripheral blood. Past studies reported some motif variants in reactive arthritis synovial fluid and blood.

TCRdb re-called the 5' RACE reads through MiXCR, storing one row per CDR3 protein. The sample contains some 240,000 distinct CDR3 sequences, approximately 9% of which appear only once. The sample taken for sequencing was blood, either unsorted or a sorted T cell fraction (not recorded which). The chain recombines TRBV7-2 with TRBJ2-1; D is unclear. This clonotype originated in a male donor with ankylosing spondylitis or in good health (not recorded which). The CDR3 sequence is CASSPMWDEQFF. The CDR3 nucleotides read TGTGCCAGCAGTCCCATGTGGGATGAGCAGTTCTTC. The full variable domain, with the rest looked up from reference TRBV7-2 and TRBJ2-1, is GAGVSQSPSNKVTEKGKDVELRCDPISGHTALYWYRQSLGQGLEFLIYFQGNSAPDKSGLPSDRFSAERTGGSVSTLTIQRTQQEDSAVYLCASSPMWDEQFFGPGTRLTVL.